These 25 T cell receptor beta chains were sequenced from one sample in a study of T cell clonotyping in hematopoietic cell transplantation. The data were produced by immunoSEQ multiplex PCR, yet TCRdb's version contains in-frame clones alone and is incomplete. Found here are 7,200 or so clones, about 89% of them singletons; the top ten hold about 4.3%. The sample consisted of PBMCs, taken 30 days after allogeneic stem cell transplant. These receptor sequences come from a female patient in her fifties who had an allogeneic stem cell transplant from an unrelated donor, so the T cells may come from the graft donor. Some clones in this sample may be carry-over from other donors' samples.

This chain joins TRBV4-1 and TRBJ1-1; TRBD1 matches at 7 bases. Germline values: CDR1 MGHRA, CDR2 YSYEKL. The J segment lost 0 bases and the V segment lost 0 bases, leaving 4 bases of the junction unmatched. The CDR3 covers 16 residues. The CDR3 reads CASSQDETGMNTEAFF. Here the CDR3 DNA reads TGCGCCAGCAGCCAAGATGAGACAGGGATGAACACTGAAGCTTTCTTT.

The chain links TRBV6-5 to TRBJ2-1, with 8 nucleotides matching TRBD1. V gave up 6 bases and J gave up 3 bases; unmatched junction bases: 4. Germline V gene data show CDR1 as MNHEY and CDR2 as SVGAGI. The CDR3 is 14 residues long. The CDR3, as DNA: TGTGCCAGCAGCGACAGGGGTAACTACAATGAGCAGTTCTTC. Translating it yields CASSDRGNYNEQFF.

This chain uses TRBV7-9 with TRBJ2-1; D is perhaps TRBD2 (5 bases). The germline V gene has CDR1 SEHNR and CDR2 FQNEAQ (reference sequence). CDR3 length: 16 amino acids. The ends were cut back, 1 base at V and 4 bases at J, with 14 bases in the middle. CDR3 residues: CASSLGFASGYNEQFF. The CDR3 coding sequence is TGTGCCAGCAGCTTAGGATTCGCCAGCGGATACAATGAGCAGTTCTTC.

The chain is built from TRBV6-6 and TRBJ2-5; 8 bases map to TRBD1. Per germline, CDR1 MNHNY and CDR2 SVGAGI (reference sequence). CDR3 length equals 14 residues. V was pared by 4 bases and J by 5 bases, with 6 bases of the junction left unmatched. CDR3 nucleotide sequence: TGTGCCAGCAGTTTCAGGGGGCAGGGGGAGACCCAGTACTTC. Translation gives CASSFRGQGETQYF.

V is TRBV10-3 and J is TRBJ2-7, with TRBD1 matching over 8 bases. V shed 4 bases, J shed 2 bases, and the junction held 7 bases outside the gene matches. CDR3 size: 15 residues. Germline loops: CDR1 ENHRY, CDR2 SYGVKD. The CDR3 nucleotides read TGTGCCATCAGTGGTGACAGGGGAATCCCCTACGAGCAGTACTTC. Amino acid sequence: CAISGDRGIPYEQYF.

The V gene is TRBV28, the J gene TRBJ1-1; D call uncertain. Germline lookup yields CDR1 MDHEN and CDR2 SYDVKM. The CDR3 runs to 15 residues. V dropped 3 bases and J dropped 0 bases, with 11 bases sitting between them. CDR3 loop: CASSLGAGLNTEAFF. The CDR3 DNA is TGTGCCAGCAGTTTGGGCGCAGGATTGAACACTGAAGCTTTCTTT.

CDR3 sequence: CASGSGGPNEKLFF. The CDR3 DNA reads TGTGCCAGCGGCTCGGGAGGCCCTAATGAAAAACTGTTTTTT. The gene calls are TRBV6-5 and TRBJ1-4; unclear D gene. The germline V gene has CDR1 MNHEY and CDR2 SVGAGI. The CDR3 sequence is 14 residues long. Trimming cost V 8 bases and J 3 bases, with 13 bases left between them.

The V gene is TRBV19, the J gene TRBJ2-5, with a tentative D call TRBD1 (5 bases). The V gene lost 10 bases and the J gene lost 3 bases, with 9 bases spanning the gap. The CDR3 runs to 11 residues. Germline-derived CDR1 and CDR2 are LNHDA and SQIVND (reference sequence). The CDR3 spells CATAREETQYF. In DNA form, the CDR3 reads TGTGCCACCGCCAGGGAAGAGACCCAGTACTTC. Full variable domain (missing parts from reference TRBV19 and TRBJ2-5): DGGITQSPKYLFRKEGQNVTLSCEQNLNHDAMYWYRQDPGQGLRLIYYSQIVNDFQKGDIAEGYSVSREKKESFPLTVTSAQKNPTAFYLCATAREETQYFGPGTRLLVL.

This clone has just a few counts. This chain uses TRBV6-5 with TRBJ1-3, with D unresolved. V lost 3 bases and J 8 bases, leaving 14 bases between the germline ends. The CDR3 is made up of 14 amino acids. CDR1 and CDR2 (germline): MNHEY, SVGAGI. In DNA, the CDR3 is TGTGCCAGCAGTTATAGTGGCCGAGGCGACACCATATATTTT. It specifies CASSYSGRGDTIYF.

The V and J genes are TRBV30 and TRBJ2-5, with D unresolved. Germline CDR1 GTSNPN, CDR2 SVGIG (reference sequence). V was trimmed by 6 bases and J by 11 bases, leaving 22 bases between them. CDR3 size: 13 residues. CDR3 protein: CACGISSRLVQYF. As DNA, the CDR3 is TGTGCCTGTGGGATATCGAGTCGTTTGGTGCAGTACTTC.

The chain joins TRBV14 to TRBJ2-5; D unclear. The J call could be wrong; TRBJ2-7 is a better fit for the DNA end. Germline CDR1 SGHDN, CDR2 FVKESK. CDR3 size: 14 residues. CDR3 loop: CASSPWTRKDEQYF. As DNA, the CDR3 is TGTGCCAGCAGCCCGTGGACCCGAAAAGACGAGCAGTACTTC.

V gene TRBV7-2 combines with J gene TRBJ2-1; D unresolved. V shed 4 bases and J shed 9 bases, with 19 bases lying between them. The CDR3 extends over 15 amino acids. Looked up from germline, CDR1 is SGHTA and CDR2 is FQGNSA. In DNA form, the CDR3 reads TGTGCCAGCAGCTACACCCGGCTAGTTCTCAGTGAGCAGTTCTTC. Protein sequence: CASSYTRLVLSEQFF.

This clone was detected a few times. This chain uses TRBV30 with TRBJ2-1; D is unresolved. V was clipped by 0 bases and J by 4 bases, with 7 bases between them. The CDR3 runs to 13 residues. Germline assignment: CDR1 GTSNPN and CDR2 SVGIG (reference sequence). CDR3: CAWSVGRYNEQFF. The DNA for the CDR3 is TGTGCCTGGAGTGTCGGCAGGTACAATGAGCAGTTCTTC.

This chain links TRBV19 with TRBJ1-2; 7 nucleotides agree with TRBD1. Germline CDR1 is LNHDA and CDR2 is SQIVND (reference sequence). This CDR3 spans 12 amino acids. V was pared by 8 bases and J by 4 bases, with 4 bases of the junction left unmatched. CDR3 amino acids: CASSGTAYGYTF. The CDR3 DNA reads TGTGCCAGTTCCGGGACAGCCTATGGCTACACCTTC.

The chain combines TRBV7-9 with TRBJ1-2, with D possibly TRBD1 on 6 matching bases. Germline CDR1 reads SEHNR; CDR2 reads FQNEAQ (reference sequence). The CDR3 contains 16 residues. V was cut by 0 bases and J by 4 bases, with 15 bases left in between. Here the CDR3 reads CASSLAGTQTFYGYTF. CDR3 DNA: TGTGCCAGCAGCTTAGCGGGGACACAAACCTTCTATGGCTACACCTTC.

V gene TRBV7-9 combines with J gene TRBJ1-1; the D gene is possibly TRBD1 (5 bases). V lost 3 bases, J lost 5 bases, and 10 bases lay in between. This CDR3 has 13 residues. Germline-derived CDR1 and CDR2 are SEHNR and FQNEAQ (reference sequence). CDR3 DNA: TGTGCCAGCAGCTTTCCCAGGGTTACTGAAGCTTTCTTT. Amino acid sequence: CASSFPRVTEAFF.

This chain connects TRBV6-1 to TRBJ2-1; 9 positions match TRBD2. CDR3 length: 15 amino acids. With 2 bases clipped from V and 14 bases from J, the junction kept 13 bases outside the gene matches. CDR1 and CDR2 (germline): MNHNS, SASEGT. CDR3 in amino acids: CASSESFTAGGDKFF. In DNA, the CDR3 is TGTGCCAGCAGTGAAAGTTTTACTGCGGGGGGGGATAAGTTCTTC.

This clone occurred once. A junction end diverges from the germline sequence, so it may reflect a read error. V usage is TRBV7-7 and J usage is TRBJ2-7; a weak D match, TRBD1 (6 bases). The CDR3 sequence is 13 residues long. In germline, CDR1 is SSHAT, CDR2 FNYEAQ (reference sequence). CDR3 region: CASSPLQGYEQYF. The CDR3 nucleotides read TGTGCTAGCAGCCCTCTACAGGGCTACGAGCAGTACTTC.

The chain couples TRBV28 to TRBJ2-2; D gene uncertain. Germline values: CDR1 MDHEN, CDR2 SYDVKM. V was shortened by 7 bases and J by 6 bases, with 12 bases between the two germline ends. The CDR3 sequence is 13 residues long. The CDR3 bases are TGTGCCAGCACCCTCGTATCCCCCGGGGAGCTGTTTTTT. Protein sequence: CASTLVSPGELFF.

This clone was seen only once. The DNA of the CDR3 is TGTGCCAGCAGCCCCACGACAGGGGGAAAGGAAAAACTGTTTTTT. Amino acid sequence: CASSPTTGGKEKLFF. The rearrangement links TRBV7-9 to TRBJ1-4; 9 nucleotides line up with TRBD1. CDR3 length equals 15 residues. CDR1 is SEHNR, CDR2 FQNEAQ, per germline (reference sequence). V was clipped by 5 bases and J by 8 bases; unmatched bases: 9.

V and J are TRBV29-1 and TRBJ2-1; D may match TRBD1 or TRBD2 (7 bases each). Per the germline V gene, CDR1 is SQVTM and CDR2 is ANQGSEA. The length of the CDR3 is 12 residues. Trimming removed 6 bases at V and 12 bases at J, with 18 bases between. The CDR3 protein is CSVRGGEGRQFF. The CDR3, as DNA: TGCAGCGTCAGGGGGGGGGAGGGACGGCAGTTCTTC.

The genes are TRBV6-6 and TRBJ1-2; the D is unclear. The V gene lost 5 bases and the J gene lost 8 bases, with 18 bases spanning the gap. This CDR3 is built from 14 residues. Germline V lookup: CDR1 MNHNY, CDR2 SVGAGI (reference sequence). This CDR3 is CASSPDGRMGGYTF. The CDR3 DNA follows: TGTGCCAGCAGTCCCGACGGACGGATGGGGGGCTACACCTTC.

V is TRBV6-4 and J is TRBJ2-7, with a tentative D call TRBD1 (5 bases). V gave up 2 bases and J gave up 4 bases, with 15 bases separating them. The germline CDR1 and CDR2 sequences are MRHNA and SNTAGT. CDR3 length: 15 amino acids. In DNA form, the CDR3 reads TGTGCCAGCAGTGACCGGGCAGGGCGTGGGTACGAGCAGTACTTC. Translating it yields CASSDRAGRGYEQYF.

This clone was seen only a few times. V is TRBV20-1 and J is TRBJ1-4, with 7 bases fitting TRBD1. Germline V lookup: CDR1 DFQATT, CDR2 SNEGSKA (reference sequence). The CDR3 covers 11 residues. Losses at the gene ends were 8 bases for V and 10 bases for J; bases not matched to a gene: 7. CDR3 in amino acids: CSMRTGGKLFF. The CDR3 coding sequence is TGCAGTATGAGGACAGGCGGAAAACTGTTTTTT.

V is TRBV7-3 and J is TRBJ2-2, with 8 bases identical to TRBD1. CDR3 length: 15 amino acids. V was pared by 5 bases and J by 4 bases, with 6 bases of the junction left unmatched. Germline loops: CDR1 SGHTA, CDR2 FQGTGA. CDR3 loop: CASSPTGAPTGELFF. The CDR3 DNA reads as TGTGCCAGCAGCCCGACAGGGGCGCCCACCGGGGAGCTGTTTTTT.